These 11 T cell receptor beta chains were all obtained from the same sample, sequenced in a study of shared clonotypes between healthy human individuals. The repertoire was sequenced with immunoSEQ multiplex PCR; TCRdb's copy has only in-frame clones and lacks some. The sample lists just under 350,000 clones, roughly 70% occurring once. The sequenced sample was memory CD4+ T cells sorted from blood. Subset described: CD45RA-negative fraction. Receptors originate from a man aged 25 to 40 in good health.

J is TRBJ2-2 and V is TRBV2; D is uncertain. The CDR3 loop spans 12 amino acids. Germline V CDR1 and CDR2: SNHLY, FYNNEI. V dropped 3 bases and J dropped 6 bases, with 5 bases sitting between them. The CDR3 DNA reads TGTGCCAGCAGTGAGCATGCCGGGGAGCTGTTTTTT. Translating it yields CASSEHAGELFF. Based on the CDR3 plus reference TRBV2 and TRBJ2-2, the full variable domain is EPEVTQTPSHQVTQMGQEVILRCVPISNHLYFYWYRQILGQKVEFLVSFYNNEISEKSEIFDDQFSVERPDGSNFTLKIRSTKLEDSAMYFCASSEHAGELFFGEGSRLTVL.

The chain links TRBV28 to TRBJ1-1, with 8 bases aligning to TRBD1. The CDR3 extends over 15 amino acids. CDR1 and CDR2 from the germline V gene are MDHEN and SYDVKM. J lost 4 bases, V lost 5 bases, and 9 bases had no gene match. The CDR3 reads CASSPRTGSGTEAFF. The DNA of the CDR3 is TGTGCCAGCAGTCCCCGGACAGGGTCGGGCACTGAAGCTTTCTTT. Full variable domain (missing parts from reference TRBV28 and TRBJ1-1): DVKVTQSSRYLVKRTGEKVFLECVQDMDHENMFWYRQDPGLGLRLIYFSYDVKMKEKGDIPEGYSVSREKKERFSLILESASTNQTSMYLCASSPRTGSGTEAFFGQGTRLTVV.

The chain is built from TRBV28 and TRBJ2-3; TRBD2 agrees at 12 bases. The ends lost 6 bases at V and 2 bases at J; junction bases unmatched: 9. Germline lookup yields CDR1 MDHEN and CDR2 SYDVKM. The CDR3 spans 17 residues. The DNA for the CDR3 is TGTGCCAGCAGCTCGGGAGGACTAGCGGGGAACACAGATACGCAGTATTTT. Its protein is CASSSGGLAGNTDTQYF. The variable domain in full, with the rest retrieved from reference TRBV28 and TRBJ2-3, is DVKVTQSSRYLVKRTGEKVFLECVQDMDHENMFWYRQDPGLGLRLIYFSYDVKMKEKGDIPEGYSVSREKKERFSLILESASTNQTSMYLCASSSGGLAGNTDTQYFGPGTRLTVL.

V and J are TRBV28 and TRBJ2-1, with D perhaps matching TRBD1 (6 bases). Germline CDR1 reads MDHEN; CDR2 reads SYDVKM. The CDR3 loop spans 17 amino acids. Trimming pared 0 bases from V and 9 bases from J, leaving 21 bases between. CDR3 coding DNA: TGTGCCAGCAGTTTATGGGTTGGGACAAGGAAGACGGGTGAGCAGTTCTTC. Translating it yields CASSLWVGTRKTGEQFF.

This clone has only a few counts. The J gene is TRBJ1-1, the V gene TRBV28; D may be TRBD1 (6 bases). The CDR3 is 14 amino acids. Germline CDR1 is MDHEN and CDR2 is SYDVKM. The germline V and J ends were trimmed by 3 bases and 2 bases, with 10 bases remaining between them. CDR3 region: CASSFGQLNTEAFF. CDR3 DNA: TGTGCCAGCAGTTTCGGACAGCTAAACACTGAAGCTTTCTTT.

This chain joins TRBV5-4 and TRBJ2-2; D unclear. Germline V lookup: CDR1 SGHNT, CDR2 YYREEE (reference sequence). CDR3 size: 15 residues. V dropped 1 base and J dropped 5 bases, with 12 bases sitting between them. CDR3 nucleotides: TGTGCCAGCAGCTTGCCAGTGGGCGAAACCGGGGAGCTGTTTTTT. It encodes CASSLPVGETGELFF.

At least ten counts were recorded for this clone. For the CDR3, the DNA is TGTGCCACCAGCAGCCGGGAGACTCTGAAGACCCAGTACTTC. This codes for CATSSRETLKTQYF. The chain couples TRBV15 to TRBJ2-5; weak D call: TRBD2 (6 bases). Trimming removed 3 bases from V and 6 bases from J, with 14 bases in between. CDR3 length: 14 residues. From germline, CDR1 is LNHNV and CDR2 YYDKDF (reference sequence).

This clone was seen just once. V and J are TRBV11-2 and TRBJ1-2, with TRBD1 identical over 7 bases. Unmatched junction bases numbered 16, after V lost 1 base and J lost 2 bases. This CDR3 has 19 amino acids. The germline gives CDR1 SGHAT, CDR2 FQNNGV. The CDR3 coding sequence is TGTGCCAGCAGCTTAGCCTTCCGGAGGGGGCGGCTCTTGAACTATGGCTACACCTTC. It is translated as CASSLAFRRGRLLNYGYTF.

V usage is TRBV2 and J usage is TRBJ2-7; maybe TRBD2 (7 bases). From germline, CDR1 is SNHLY and CDR2 FYNNEI. The CDR3 sequence is 13 residues long. Trimming took off 7 bases at V and 6 bases at J, with 16 bases between the two ends. For the CDR3, the DNA is TGTGCCAGCATGTGGGAGAGGGGGGGCGAGCAGTACTTC. This codes for CASMWERGGEQYF.

This chain uses TRBV2 with TRBJ2-4, with no clear D. The germline V gene has CDR1 SNHLY and CDR2 FYNNEI. There are 15 residues in the CDR3. The V and J ends lost 2 bases and 2 bases respectively, with 10 bases between them. The CDR3 sequence: CASSEMVRTKNIQYF. The CDR3 nucleotides are TGTGCCAGCAGTGAAATGGTACGGACCAAAAACATTCAGTACTTC. Together with reference TRBV2 and TRBJ2-4, the CDR3 gives the full variable domain: EPEVTQTPSHQVTQMGQEVILRCVPISNHLYFYWYRQILGQKVEFLVSFYNNEISEKSEIFDDQFSVERPDGSNFTLKIRSTKLEDSAMYFCASSEMVRTKNIQYFGAGTRLSVL.

The V gene is TRBV27, the J gene TRBJ2-2; either TRBD1 or TRBD2 may fit D (5 bases each). The length of the CDR3 is 14 residues. Germline values: CDR1 MNHEY, CDR2 SMNVEV (reference sequence). With 8 bases removed from V and 8 bases from J, the gap between germline ends came to 18 bases. This chain's CDR3 is CASRRDERRGELFF. CDR3 coding DNA: TGTGCCAGCCGCCGGGACGAGCGCAGGGGGGAGCTGTTTTTT.